This is a list of T cell receptor beta chains from one sample in a study of cytomegalovirus exposure and HLA in healthy donors. Generated by immunoSEQ multiplex PCR, the TCRdb table keeps only in-frame clones and is missing some. The table lists roughly 150,000 clones, 75% to 80% of them singletons. The sequenced material came from PBMCs. The source is a male donor in good health and CMV-seronegative. Both conserved end residues are part of each CDR3. The D gene is left open where the match is weak. Clone size, where shown, is once, few, many, or a class for clones that have expanded.

length	V	size	D	J	CDR3	DNA
13	TRBV30	once	NA	TRBJ1-1	CAWKVRAGTEAFF	TGTGCCTGGAAAGTTAGGGCGGGCACTGAAGCTTTCTTT
14	TRBV5-1	NA	TRBD1	TRBJ1-3	CASSPGGPGNTIYF	TGCGCCAGCAGCCCAGGGGGCCCTGGAAACACCATATATTTT
15	TRBV30	NA	NA	TRBJ1-5	CAWSRGSDSNQPQHF	TGTGCCTGGAGTCGGGGGTCAGATAGCAATCAGCCCCAGCATTTT
13	TRBV29-1	NA	NA	TRBJ1-1	CSVAGERSAEAFF	TGCAGCGTGGCTGGGGAGAGGTCCGCTGAAGCTTTCTTT
13	TRBV30	NA	TRBD1	TRBJ1-2	CAWSAGTGDGYTF	TGTGCCTGGAGTGCGGGGACAGGGGATGGCTACACCTTC
14	TRBV19	NA	TRBD1	TRBJ2-2	CASSLTGVTGELFF	TGTGCCAGTAGTCTTACAGGGGTCACCGGGGAGCTGTTTTTT
17	TRBV18	NA	NA	TRBJ1-4	CASSPLAHFGTNEKLFF	TGTGCCAGCTCACCACTAGCCCATTTTGGCACTAATGAAAAACTGTTTTTT
14	TRBV9	once	NA	TRBJ2-5	CVSSVDVGEETQYF	TGTGTCAGCAGCGTAGATGTAGGGGAAGAGACCCAGTACTTC
11	TRBV18	NA	NA	TRBJ2-7	CASSSRYEQYF	TGTGCCAGCTCCTCCCGCTACGAGCAGTACTTC
16	TRBV12-5	NA	NA	TRBJ1-2	CASGFVSASANYGYTF	TGTGCTAGTGGTTTTGTATCAGCTAGTGCTAACTATGGCTACACCTTC
15	TRBV15	NA	TRBD1	TRBJ2-1	CATSRDQGASNEQFF	TGTGCCACCAGCAGAGACCAGGGGGCAAGCAATGAGCAGTTCTTC
16	TRBV7-9	NA	TRBD2	TRBJ2-1	CASSPRGGTNYNEQFF	TGTGCCAGCAGCCCTCGGGGGGGGACTAACTACAATGAGCAGTTCTTC
17	TRBV21-1	NA	NA	TRBJ2-2	CASSRLAGEKNTGELFF	TGTGCCAGCAGCAGACTAGCGGGGGAAAAGAACACCGGGGAGCTGTTTTTT
13	TRBV6-5	NA	NA	TRBJ2-7	CASSYSHIYEQYF	TGTGCCAGCAGTTACTCACACATCTACGAGCAGTACTTC
19	TRBV12-5	NA	TRBD2	TRBJ2-1	CASGAALAGKSLTYNEQFF	TGTGCTAGTGGTGCCGCCCTAGCGGGAAAGTCCCTCACCTACAATGAGCAGTTCTTC
18	TRBV9	NA	TRBD2	TRBJ2-1	CASSASIAGGHSYNEQFF	TGTGCCAGCAGCGCTTCAATAGCGGGAGGTCACTCCTACAATGAGCAGTTCTTC
14	TRBV6-5	NA	TRBD2	TRBJ2-1	CASSLSSGVNEQFF	TGTGCCAGCAGCCTCTCTAGCGGGGTCAATGAGCAGTTCTTC
16	TRBV9	NA	TRBD1	TRBJ2-1	CASSSGGTGGRNEQFF	TGTGCCAGCAGCTCAGGGGGGACAGGGGGCCGGAATGAGCAGTTCTTC
16	TRBV7-9	NA	NA	TRBJ2-3	CASSLSQGSSTDTQYF	TGTGCCAGCAGCTTAAGTCAGGGATCTAGCACAGATACGCAGTATTTT
15	TRBV9	few	TRBD1	TRBJ2-1	CASSAGQGRRNEQFF	TGTGCCAGCAGCGCCGGACAGGGGCGCAGGAATGAGCAGTTCTTC
14	TRBV7-2	NA	NA	TRBJ2-2	CASSLSGRNGELFF	TGTGCCAGCAGCTTATCTGGGCGAAACGGGGAGCTGTTTTTT
12	TRBV25-1	NA	NA	TRBJ1-1	CASSARGIFAFF	TGTGCCAGCAGCGCCCGAGGGATCTTCGCTTTCTTT
12	TRBV2	NA	NA	TRBJ1-1	CASIPPNTEAFF	TGTGCCAGCATCCCCCCTAACACTGAAGCTTTCTTT
16	TRBV6-6	NA	NA	TRBJ1-5	CASSYVVQVGNQPQHF	TGTGCCAGCAGTTACGTGGTGCAGGTGGGCAATCAGCCCCAGCATTTT
12	TRBV7-9	NA	TRBD1	TRBJ1-2	CSSSLGGHGYTF	TGTTCCAGCAGCTTAGGGGGCCATGGCTACACCTTC
13	TRBV29-1	NA	TRBD1	TRBJ2-2	CSSRTGVTGELFF	TGCAGCTCCAGGACAGGGGTCACCGGGGAGCTGTTTTTT
17	TRBV15	NA	NA	TRBJ1-1	CATSRDPTFRANTEAFF	TGTGCCACCAGCAGAGATCCCACCTTCCGCGCGAACACTGAAGCTTTCTTT